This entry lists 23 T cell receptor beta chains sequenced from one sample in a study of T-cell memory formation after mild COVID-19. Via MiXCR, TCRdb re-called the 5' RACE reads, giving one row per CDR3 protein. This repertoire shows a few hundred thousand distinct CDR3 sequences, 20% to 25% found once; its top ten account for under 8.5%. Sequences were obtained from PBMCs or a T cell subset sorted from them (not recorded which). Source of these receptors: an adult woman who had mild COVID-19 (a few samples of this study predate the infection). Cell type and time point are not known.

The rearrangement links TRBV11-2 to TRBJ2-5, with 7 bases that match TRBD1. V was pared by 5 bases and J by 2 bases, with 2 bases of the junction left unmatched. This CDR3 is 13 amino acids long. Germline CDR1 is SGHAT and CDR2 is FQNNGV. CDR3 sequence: CASSTGQQETQYF. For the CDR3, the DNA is TGTGCCAGCAGCACGGGACAGCAAGAGACCCAGTACTTC.

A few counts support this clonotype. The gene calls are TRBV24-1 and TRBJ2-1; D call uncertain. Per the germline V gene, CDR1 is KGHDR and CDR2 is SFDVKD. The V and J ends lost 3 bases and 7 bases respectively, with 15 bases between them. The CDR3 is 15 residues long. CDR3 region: CATSDASTARNEQFF. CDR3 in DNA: TGTGCCACCAGTGATGCAAGTACCGCGAGGAATGAGCAGTTCTTC.

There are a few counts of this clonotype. The CDR3 sequence is CASSLRVGFGSIHQPQHF. The CDR3 nucleotides read TGTGCCAGCAGCTTGCGTGTGGGGTTCGGTTCAATTCATCAGCCCCAGCATTTT. The rearrangement joins TRBV5-6 to TRBJ1-5; no clear D gene. Germline CDR1 reads SGHDT; CDR2 reads YYEEEE. V dropped 1 base and J dropped 5 bases, with 22 bases sitting between them. There are 18 residues in the CDR3.

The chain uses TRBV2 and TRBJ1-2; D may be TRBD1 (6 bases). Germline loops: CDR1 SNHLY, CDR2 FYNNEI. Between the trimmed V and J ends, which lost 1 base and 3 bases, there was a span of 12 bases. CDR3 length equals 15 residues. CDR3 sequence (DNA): TGTGCCAGCAGTGAAGGTCGGACAGTTGACTATGGCTACACCTTC. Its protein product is CASSEGRTVDYGYTF. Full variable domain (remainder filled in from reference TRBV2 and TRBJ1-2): EPEVTQTPSHQVTQMGQEVILRCVPISNHLYFYWYRQILGQKVEFLVSFYNNEISEKSEIFDDQFSVERPDGSNFTLKIRSTKLEDSAMYFCASSEGRTVDYGYTFGSGTRLTVV.

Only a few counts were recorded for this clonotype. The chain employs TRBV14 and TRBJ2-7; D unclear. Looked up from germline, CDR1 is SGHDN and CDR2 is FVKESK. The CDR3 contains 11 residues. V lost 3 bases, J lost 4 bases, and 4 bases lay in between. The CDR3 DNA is TGTGCCAGCAGCCACCAGTACGAGCAGTACTTC. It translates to CASSHQYEQYF. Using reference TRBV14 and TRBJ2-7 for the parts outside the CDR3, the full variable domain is EAGVTQFPSHSVIEKGQTVTLRCDPISGHDNLYWYRRVMGKEIKFLLHFVKESKQDESGMPNNRFLAERTGGTYSTLKVQPAELEDSGVYFCASSHQYEQYFGPGTRLTVT.

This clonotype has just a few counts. The CDR3 sequence: CASSIIPDSYEQYF. DNA for the CDR3: TGTGCCAGTAGTATAATCCCGGACAGCTACGAGCAGTACTTC. This chain joins TRBV19 and TRBJ2-7; a possible D gene is TRBD1 (6 bases). The length of the CDR3 is 14 residues. V dropped 2 bases and J dropped 3 bases, with 11 bases sitting between them. Looked up from germline, CDR1 is LNHDA and CDR2 is SQIVND (reference sequence). Full variable domain (rest looked up from reference TRBV19 and TRBJ2-7): DGGITQSPKYLFRKEGQNVTLSCEQNLNHDAMYWYRQDPGQGLRLIYYSQIVNDFQKGDIAEGYSVSREKKESFPLTVTSAQKNPTAFYLCASSIIPDSYEQYFGPGTRLTVT.

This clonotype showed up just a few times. The CDR3 loop reads CASSSRALAGGSSYEQYF. CDR3 sequence (DNA): TGCGCCAGCAGCTCCAGAGCGCTAGCGGGGGGGTCTTCCTACGAGCAGTACTTC. This sequence joins TRBV5-1 and TRBJ2-7; 12 bases are a match to TRBD2. The germline V gene encodes CDR1 SGHRS and CDR2 YFSETQ. Losses at the gene ends were 3 bases for V and 1 base for J; bases not matched to a gene: 11. The CDR3 length is 18 residues.

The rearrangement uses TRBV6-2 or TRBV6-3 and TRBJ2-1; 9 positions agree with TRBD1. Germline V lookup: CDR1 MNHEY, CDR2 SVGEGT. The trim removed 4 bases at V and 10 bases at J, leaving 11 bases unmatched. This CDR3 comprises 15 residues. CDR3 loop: CASSFRDREDREQFF. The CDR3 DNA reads TGTGCCAGCAGTTTCCGGGACAGGGAGGATAGGGAGCAGTTCTTC.

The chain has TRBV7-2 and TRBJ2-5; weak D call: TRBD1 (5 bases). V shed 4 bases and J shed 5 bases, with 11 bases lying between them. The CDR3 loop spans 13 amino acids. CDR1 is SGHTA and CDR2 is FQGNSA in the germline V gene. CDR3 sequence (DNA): TGTGCCAGCAGCTCAGGGTCGCGGGAGACCCAGTACTTC. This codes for CASSSGSRETQYF.

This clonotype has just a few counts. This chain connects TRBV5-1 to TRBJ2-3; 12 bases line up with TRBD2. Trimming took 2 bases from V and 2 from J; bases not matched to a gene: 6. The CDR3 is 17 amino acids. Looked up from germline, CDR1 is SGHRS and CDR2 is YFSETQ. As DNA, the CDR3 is TGCGCCAGCAGCTTTGGACTAGCGGGAACCTCCACAGATACGCAGTATTTT. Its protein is CASSFGLAGTSTDTQYF.

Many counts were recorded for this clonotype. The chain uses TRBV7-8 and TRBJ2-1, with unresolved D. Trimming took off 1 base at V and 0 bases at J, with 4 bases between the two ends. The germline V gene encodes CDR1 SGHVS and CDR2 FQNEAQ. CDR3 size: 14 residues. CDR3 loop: CASSLDDSYNEQFF. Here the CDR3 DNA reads TGTGCCAGCAGCTTAGACGACTCCTACAATGAGCAGTTCTTC.

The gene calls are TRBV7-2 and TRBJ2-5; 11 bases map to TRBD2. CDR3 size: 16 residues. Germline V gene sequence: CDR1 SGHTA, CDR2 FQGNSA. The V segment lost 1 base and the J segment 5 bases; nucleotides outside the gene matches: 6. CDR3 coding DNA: TGTGCCAGCAGCTTAGTTCTAGCGGGAGGAGGGGAGACCCAGTACTTC. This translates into CASSLVLAGGGETQYF.

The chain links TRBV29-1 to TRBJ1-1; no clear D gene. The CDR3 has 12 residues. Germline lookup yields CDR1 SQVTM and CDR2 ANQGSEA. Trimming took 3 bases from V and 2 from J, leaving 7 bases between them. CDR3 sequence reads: CSVDVVNTEAFF. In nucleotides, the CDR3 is TGCAGCGTTGATGTGGTTAACACTGAAGCTTTCTTT.

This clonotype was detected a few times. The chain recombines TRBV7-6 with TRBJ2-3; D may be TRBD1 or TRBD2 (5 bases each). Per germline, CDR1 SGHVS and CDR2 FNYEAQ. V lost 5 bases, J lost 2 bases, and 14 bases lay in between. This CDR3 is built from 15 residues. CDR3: CASSRTVGTTDTQYF. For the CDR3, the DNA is TGTGCCAGCAGCCGCACCGTAGGGACCACAGATACGCAGTATTTT.

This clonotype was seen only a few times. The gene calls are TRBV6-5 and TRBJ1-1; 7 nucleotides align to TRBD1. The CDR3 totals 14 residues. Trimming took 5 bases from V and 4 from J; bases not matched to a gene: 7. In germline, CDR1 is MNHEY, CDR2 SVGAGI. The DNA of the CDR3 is TGTGCCAGCAGTAGCCGGGACAGAGGCACTGAAGCTTTCTTT. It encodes CASSSRDRGTEAFF.

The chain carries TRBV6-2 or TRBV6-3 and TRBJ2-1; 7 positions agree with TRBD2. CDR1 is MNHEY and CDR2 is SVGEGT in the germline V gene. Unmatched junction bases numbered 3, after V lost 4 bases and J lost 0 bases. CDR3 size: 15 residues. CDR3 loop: CASSWASGSYNEQFF. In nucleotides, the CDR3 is TGTGCCAGCAGTTGGGCTAGCGGCTCCTACAATGAGCAGTTCTTC.

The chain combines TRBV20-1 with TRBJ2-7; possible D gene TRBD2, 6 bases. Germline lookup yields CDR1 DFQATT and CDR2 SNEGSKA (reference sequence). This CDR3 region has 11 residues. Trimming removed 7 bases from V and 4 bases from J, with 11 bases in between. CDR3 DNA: TGCAGTGGAAGCCTAGCGTACGAGCAGTACTTC. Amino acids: CSGSLAYEQYF.

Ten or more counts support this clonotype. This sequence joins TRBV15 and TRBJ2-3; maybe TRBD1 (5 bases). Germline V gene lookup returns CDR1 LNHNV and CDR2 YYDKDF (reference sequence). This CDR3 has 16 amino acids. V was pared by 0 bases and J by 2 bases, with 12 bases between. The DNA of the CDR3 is TGTGCCACCAGCAGAGAAGGGTACAGGACCACAGATACGCAGTATTTT. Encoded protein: CATSREGYRTTDTQYF. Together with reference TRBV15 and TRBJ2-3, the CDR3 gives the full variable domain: DAMVIQNPRYQVTQFGKPVTLSCSQTLNHNVMYWYQQKSSQAPKLLFHYYDKDFNNEADTPDNFQSRRPNTSFCFLDIRSPGLGDTAMYLCATSREGYRTTDTQYFGPGTRLTVL.

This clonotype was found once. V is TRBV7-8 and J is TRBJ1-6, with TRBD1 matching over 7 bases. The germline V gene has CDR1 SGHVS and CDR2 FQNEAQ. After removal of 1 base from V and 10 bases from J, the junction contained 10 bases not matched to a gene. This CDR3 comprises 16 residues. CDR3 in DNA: TGTGCCAGCAGCTTAGGTTCAGGGGGGGGTTACTCACCCCTCCACTTT. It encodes CASSLGSGGGYSPLHF. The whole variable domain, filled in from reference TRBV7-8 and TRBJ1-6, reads GAGVSQSPRYKVAKRGQDVALRCDPISGHVSLFWYQQALGQGPEFLTYFQNEAQLDKSGLPSDRFFAERPEGSVSTLKIQRTQQEDSAVYLCASSLGSGGGYSPLHFGNGTRLTVT.

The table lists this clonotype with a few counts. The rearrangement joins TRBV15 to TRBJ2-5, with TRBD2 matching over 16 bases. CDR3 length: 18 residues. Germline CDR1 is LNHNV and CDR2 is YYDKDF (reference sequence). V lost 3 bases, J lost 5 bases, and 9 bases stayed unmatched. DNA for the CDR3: TGTGCCACCAGCAGTTTAGGGACTAGCGGGAGGGCCGTGGAGACCCAGTACTTC. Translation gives CATSSLGTSGRAVETQYF.

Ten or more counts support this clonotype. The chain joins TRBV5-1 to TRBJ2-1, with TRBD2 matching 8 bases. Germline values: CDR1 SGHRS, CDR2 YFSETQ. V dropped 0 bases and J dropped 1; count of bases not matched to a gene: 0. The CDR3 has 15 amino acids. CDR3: CASSLERGSYNEQFF. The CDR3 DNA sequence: TGCGCCAGCAGCTTGGAGCGGGGGTCCTACAATGAGCAGTTCTTC.

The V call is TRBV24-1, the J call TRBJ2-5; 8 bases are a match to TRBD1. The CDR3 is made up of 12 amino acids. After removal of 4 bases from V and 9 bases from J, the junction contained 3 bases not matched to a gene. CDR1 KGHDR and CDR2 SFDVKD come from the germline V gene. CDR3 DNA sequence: TGTGCCACCAGTGAGCAGACAGGGGCCCAGTACTTC. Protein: CATSEQTGAQYF.

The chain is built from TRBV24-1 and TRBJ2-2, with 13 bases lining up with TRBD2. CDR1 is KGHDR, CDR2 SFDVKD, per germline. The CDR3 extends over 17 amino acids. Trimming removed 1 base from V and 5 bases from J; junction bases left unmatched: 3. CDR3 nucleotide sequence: TGTGCCACCAGTGATTTCGGGACTAGCGGGGAGACCGGGGAGCTGTTTTTT. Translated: CATSDFGTSGETGELFF.